This is a list of T cell receptor beta chains from one sample in a study of cytomegalovirus exposure and HLA in healthy donors. TCRdb keeps only in-frame clones here, not all; method: immunoSEQ multiplex PCR. Of 200,000 to 250,000 clones detected, around 76% appear once; the ten largest clones hold 5.4%. The sample was PBMCs. The receptors derive from a woman in her thirties or forties in good health and CMV-seropositive. CDR3s include the opening cysteine and the closing phenylalanine or tryptophan. Fields, in order: J gene, clone size, D gene, V gene, CDR3 DNA, CDR3 protein. D genes are given only for firm matches. Only part of the rows carry a size: once, few, many, or a class if the clone is expanded.

J gene: TRBJ2-5; clone size: .; D gene: TRBD2; V gene: TRBV10-3; CDR3 DNA: TGTGCCATCGGGGGACTAGCGGGGGGAAACCAAGAGACCCAGTACTTC; CDR3 protein: CAIGGLAGGNQETQYF
J gene: TRBJ2-5; clone size: .; D gene: TRBD2; V gene: TRBV19; CDR3 DNA: TGTGCCAGTAGTGAACCCCGCGGGACTACACGGGAGACCCAGTACTTC; CDR3 protein: CASSEPRGTTRETQYF
J gene: TRBJ1-1; clone size: .; D gene: .; V gene: TRBV6-5; CDR3 DNA: TGTGCCAGCAGTCCTCCACAATACACTGAAGCTTTCTTT; CDR3 protein: CASSPPQYTEAFF
J gene: TRBJ2-7; clone size: .; D gene: .; V gene: TRBV15; CDR3 DNA: TGTGCCACCAGCAGAGGGGGGCAGGGAAGCGAGCAGTACTTC; CDR3 protein: CATSRGGQGSEQYF
J gene: TRBJ2-7; clone size: .; D gene: .; V gene: TRBV11-3; CDR3 DNA: TGTGCCAGCAGCCCAGGGGACGCGGCCTCCTACGAGCAGTACTTC; CDR3 protein: CASSPGDAASYEQYF
J gene: TRBJ2-7; clone size: once; D gene: .; V gene: TRBV25-1; CDR3 DNA: TGTGCCAGCAGTGAATCGAGGGGGTTCGACGAGCAGTACTTC; CDR3 protein: CASSESRGFDEQYF
J gene: TRBJ1-4; clone size: .; D gene: TRBD1; V gene: TRBV7-6; CDR3 DNA: TGTGCCAGCAGCTTAGCTTTAGGACAGGGATGGACTAATGAAAAACTGTTTTTT; CDR3 protein: CASSLALGQGWTNEKLFF
J gene: TRBJ2-7; clone size: .; D gene: TRBD1; V gene: TRBV30; CDR3 DNA: TGTGCCTGGGGGACAGGGGGGTCCTACGAGCAGTACTTC; CDR3 protein: CAWGTGGSYEQYF
J gene: TRBJ2-3; clone size: few; D gene: .; V gene: TRBV7-9; CDR3 DNA: TGTGCCAGCAGCTCCCCCGCGGAGGAGGGAGATACGCAGTATTTT; CDR3 protein: CASSSPAEEGDTQYF
J gene: TRBJ2-5; clone size: once; D gene: TRBD2; V gene: TRBV5-6; CDR3 DNA: TGTGCCAGCAGCTTGGGGGGGAGGGCCCTAAAGACCCAGTACTTC; CDR3 protein: CASSLGGRALKTQYF
J gene: TRBJ2-2; clone size: .; D gene: .; V gene: TRBV29-1; CDR3 DNA: TGCAGCGTTGAAGATCGCAGGGCCCTCAACACCGGGGAGCTGTTTTTT; CDR3 protein: CSVEDRRALNTGELFF
J gene: TRBJ1-3; clone size: .; D gene: .; V gene: TRBV4-2; CDR3 DNA: TGTGCCAGCAGCCAAGATAAAAGGCAGGGTGGGGGAAACACCATATATTTT; CDR3 protein: CASSQDKRQGGGNTIYF
J gene: TRBJ1-2; clone size: .; D gene: TRBD1; V gene: TRBV6-5; CDR3 DNA: TGTGCCAGCAGGCGAGGGACAGGTGATGGCTACACCTTC; CDR3 protein: CASRRGTGDGYTF
J gene: TRBJ2-5; clone size: .; D gene: .; V gene: TRBV6-1; CDR3 DNA: TGTGCCAGCAGTGTCAGTATTCAAGAGACCCAGTACTTC; CDR3 protein: CASSVSIQETQYF
J gene: TRBJ2-7; clone size: few; D gene: TRBD1; V gene: TRBV19; CDR3 DNA: TGTGCCAGTACCGATAAACACAGGGGTGGGACCTACGAGCAGTACTTC; CDR3 protein: CASTDKHRGGTYEQYF
J gene: TRBJ2-7; clone size: .; D gene: TRBD1; V gene: TRBV30; CDR3 DNA: TGTGCCCGGGGACAGGGTTCCTACGAGCAGTACTTC; CDR3 protein: CARGQGSYEQYF